Listed below are T cell receptor beta chains from one sample, sequenced in a study of blood T cell repertoires in COVID-19. Profiling relied on immunoSEQ multiplex PCR, and the TCRdb table lists in-frame clones only, not all of them. The sample has roughly 20,000 clones, roughly nine tenths seen once. The sequencing input was peripheral blood. These receptors all stem from a human donor with active COVID-19. The donor label of this sample is uncertain. Both conserved end residues are part of each CDR3. Each record gives: clone size, V gene, J gene, D gene, CDR3 protein, CDR3 DNA. D genes are given only for firm matches. Clone size appears in some rows only: once, few, many, or a class for an expanded clone.

clone_size: few
v_call: TRBV29-1
j_call: TRBJ2-7
d_call: TRBD1
cdr3_aa: CSGGRQGGEQYF
cdr3_nt: TGCAGCGGGGGTCGACAGGGTGGCGAGCAGTACTTC

clone_size: .
v_call: TRBV19
j_call: TRBJ2-7
d_call: TRBD1
cdr3_aa: CASSIDLSTQGQGEPYEQYF
cdr3_nt: TGTGCCAGTAGTATAGATCTATCGACCCAGGGGCAGGGGGAGCCCTACGAGCAGTACTTC

clone_size: .
v_call: TRBV29-1
j_call: TRBJ2-3
d_call: TRBD1
cdr3_aa: CSGYRGDTQYF
cdr3_nt: TGCAGCGGGTACAGGGGGGATACGCAGTATTTT

clone_size: .
v_call: TRBV6-2/TRBV6-3
j_call: TRBJ2-7
d_call: TRBD1
cdr3_aa: CASSYWGQGVHEQYF
cdr3_nt: TGTGCCAGCAGTTACTGGGGACAGGGGGTCCACGAGCAGTACTTC

clone_size: .
v_call: TRBV6-6
j_call: TRBJ2-7
d_call: TRBD1
cdr3_aa: CASIQTGGDLSQYF
cdr3_nt: TGTGCCAGCATCCAGACAGGGGGGGACCTTTCGCAGTACTTC

clone_size: .
v_call: TRBV7-3
j_call: TRBJ1-2
d_call: .
cdr3_aa: CASRKQEGANYGYTF
cdr3_nt: TGTGCCAGCAGGAAACAGGAGGGAGCTAACTATGGCTACACCTTC

clone_size: .
v_call: TRBV13
j_call: TRBJ1-4
d_call: TRBD1
cdr3_aa: CASSLYGQGVEKLFF
cdr3_nt: TGTGCCAGCAGCTTATACGGACAGGGTGTTGAAAAACTGTTTTTT

clone_size: .
v_call: TRBV3-1/TRBV3-2
j_call: TRBJ2-5
d_call: .
cdr3_aa: CASSHLGDSTTPQETQYF
cdr3_nt: TGTGCCAGCAGCCACCTCGGGGACTCCACCACCCCCCAAGAGACCCAGTACTTC

clone_size: .
v_call: TRBV9
j_call: TRBJ2-7
d_call: TRBD1
cdr3_aa: CASSARQGTGEQYF
cdr3_nt: TGTGCCAGCAGCGCGAGACAGGGAACGGGCGAGCAGTACTTC

clone_size: .
v_call: TRBV7-2
j_call: TRBJ1-1
d_call: .
cdr3_aa: CASSPSRLGATEAFF
cdr3_nt: TGTGCCAGCAGCCCCAGTCGGTTGGGGGCCACTGAAGCTTTCTTT

clone_size: .
v_call: TRBV7-9
j_call: TRBJ1-5
d_call: .
cdr3_aa: CASSLQGDQPQHF
cdr3_nt: TGTGCCAGCAGCTTACAGGGCGATCAGCCCCAGCATTTT

clone_size: .
v_call: TRBV7-2
j_call: TRBJ1-1
d_call: TRBD1
cdr3_aa: CASSSGGLMNTEAFF
cdr3_nt: TGTGCCAGCAGCTCAGGGGGCCTCATGAACACTGAAGCTTTCTTT

clone_size: .
v_call: TRBV29-1
j_call: TRBJ1-6
d_call: TRBD1
cdr3_aa: CSAGDRADSPLHF
cdr3_nt: TGCAGCGCCGGGGACAGGGCGGATTCACCCCTCCACTTT

clone_size: .
v_call: TRBV19
j_call: TRBJ2-4
d_call: TRBD1
cdr3_aa: CASDPGQGPNIQYF
cdr3_nt: TGTGCCAGTGACCCGGGACAGGGTCCGAACATTCAGTACTTC

clone_size: .
v_call: TRBV2
j_call: TRBJ2-1
d_call: .
cdr3_aa: CASSVGQQFF
cdr3_nt: TGTGCCAGCAGTGTGGGGCAGCAGTTCTTC

clone_size: .
v_call: TRBV7-2
j_call: TRBJ1-4
d_call: TRBD1
cdr3_aa: CASSSGGSEKLFF
cdr3_nt: TGTGCCAGCAGCTCAGGGGGGAGTGAAAAACTGTTTTTT

clone_size: .
v_call: TRBV6-4
j_call: TRBJ2-3
d_call: TRBD2
cdr3_aa: CASSPGGGTDTQYF
cdr3_nt: TGTGCCAGCAGCCCGGGAGGGGGCACAGATACGCAGTATTTT

clone_size: .
v_call: TRBV7-8
j_call: TRBJ2-7
d_call: .
cdr3_aa: CASSAAEGFSSYEQYF
cdr3_nt: TGTGCCAGCAGCGCCGCAGAGGGTTTCTCCTCCTACGAGCAGTACTTC

clone_size: .
v_call: TRBV28
j_call: TRBJ2-3
d_call: .
cdr3_aa: CASSPPTGLTDTQYF
cdr3_nt: TGTGCCAGCAGTCCCCCCACAGGGCTAACAGATACGCAGTATTTT

clone_size: .
v_call: TRBV11-3
j_call: TRBJ1-1
d_call: .
cdr3_aa: CASSLGQGITEAFF
cdr3_nt: TGTGCCAGCAGCTTAGGGCAGGGAATCACTGAAGCTTTCTTT

clone_size: .
v_call: TRBV7-2
j_call: TRBJ1-1
d_call: .
cdr3_aa: CASSLNPVGNTEAFF
cdr3_nt: TGTGCCAGCAGCTTAAATCCGGTCGGGAACACTGAAGCTTTCTTT

clone_size: .
v_call: TRBV9
j_call: TRBJ2-7
d_call: TRBD2
cdr3_aa: CASSVGPGLEGIYEQYF
cdr3_nt: TGTGCCAGCAGCGTAGGACCGGGACTAGAGGGGATCTACGAGCAGTACTTC

clone_size: .
v_call: TRBV28
j_call: TRBJ2-3
d_call: TRBD2
cdr3_aa: CASRGGLAGRLGDTQYF
cdr3_nt: TGTGCCAGCAGGGGGGGATTAGCGGGCCGGTTGGGAGATACGCAGTATTTT

clone_size: .
v_call: TRBV3-1/TRBV3-2
j_call: TRBJ2-5
d_call: TRBD2
cdr3_aa: CASSPLYTSGRAQYF
cdr3_nt: TGTGCCAGCAGCCCACTGTACACTAGCGGGAGGGCCCAGTACTTC

clone_size: .
v_call: TRBV3-1/TRBV3-2
j_call: TRBJ2-5
d_call: TRBD1
cdr3_aa: CASSPWDRGLAETQYF
cdr3_nt: TGTGCCAGCAGCCCCTGGGACAGGGGGCTTGCGGAGACCCAGTACTTC

clone_size: .
v_call: TRBV7-9
j_call: TRBJ2-7
d_call: TRBD1
cdr3_aa: CASSSKLIQGVPYEQYF
cdr3_nt: TGTGCCAGCAGCTCCAAACTGATACAGGGGGTCCCCTACGAGCAGTACTTC

clone_size: .
v_call: TRBV28
j_call: TRBJ2-5
d_call: TRBD1
cdr3_aa: CASSQTGGSETQYF
cdr3_nt: TGTGCCAGCAGTCAAACAGGGGGGTCGGAGACCCAGTACTTC

clone_size: .
v_call: TRBV15
j_call: TRBJ2-2
d_call: TRBD1
cdr3_aa: CATSRDPRRQGAGGELFF
cdr3_nt: TGTGCCACCAGCAGAGATCCCCGGCGGCAGGGGGCAGGCGGGGAGCTGTTTTTT

clone_size: .
v_call: TRBV6-4
j_call: TRBJ2-2
d_call: .
cdr3_aa: CASSLEGRRTGELFF
cdr3_nt: TGTGCCAGCAGTTTGGAGGGGCGCCGGACCGGGGAGCTGTTTTTT

clone_size: .
v_call: TRBV19
j_call: TRBJ1-2
d_call: .
cdr3_aa: CASSIEATARGYTF
cdr3_nt: TGTGCCAGTAGTATAGAAGCGACGGCCCGGGGCTACACCTTC

clone_size: few
v_call: TRBV7-3
j_call: TRBJ2-1
d_call: TRBD2
cdr3_aa: CASSLGTSGNEQFF
cdr3_nt: TGTGCCAGCAGCTTAGGGACTAGCGGAAATGAGCAGTTCTTC

clone_size: .
v_call: TRBV10-3
j_call: TRBJ1-6
d_call: .
cdr3_aa: CAISARGENSPLHF
cdr3_nt: TGTGCCATCAGTGCGCGGGGAGAGAATTCACCCCTCCACTTT